These 15 T cell receptor beta chains originate from one sample sequenced in a study of beta chain features in type 1 diabetes. The antigens of these receptors remain unknown. General study findings and limits: A moderate, significant TCRB CDR3 shortening appeared in type 1 diabetes across four CD4+ subsets.

Every bit of the isolated RNA underwent reverse transcription, so sequencing read expressed TCRB transcripts. Assay used: immunoSEQ multiplex PCR; TCRdb lists only in-frame clones, some missing. The sample contains under 350,000 clones, approximately 14% of which appear only once. Sequences were obtained from naive CD4+ T cells from blood. The receptors shown here come from a young man with type 1 diabetes.

This clone was observed a few times. The junction differs from germline at one of its ends, possibly a read error. This sequence joins TRBV2 and TRBJ1-2; TRBD1 matches at 7 bases. The CDR3 has 12 amino acids. Germline lookup yields CDR1 SNHLY and CDR2 FYNNEI. CDR3 in amino acids: CASRGDSSDRRF. The CDR3 nucleotides read TGTGCCAGCAGGGGGGACAGTTCCGATAGACGCTTC.

There are a few counts of this clone. This sequence joins TRBV4-2 and TRBJ2-2; D is possibly TRBD1 (6 bases). This CDR3 is 15 amino acids long. Germline CDR1 is LGHNA and CDR2 is YNFKEQ. Trimming cost V 0 bases and J 4 bases, with 9 bases left between them. CDR3 in amino acids: CASSQDPRGTGELFF. CDR3 DNA: TGTGCCAGCAGCCAAGATCCCAGGGGCACCGGGGAGCTGTTTTTT.

This clone was seen a few times. The chain has TRBV6-1 and TRBJ2-7; 7 bases map to TRBD2. With 8 bases clipped from V and 2 bases from J, the junction kept 9 bases outside the gene matches. The CDR3 is 14 amino acids. Germline V lookup: CDR1 MNHNS, CDR2 SASEGT. CDR3 DNA: TGTGCCAGCCGAATGGGAGGGGCGGCCTACGAGCAGTACTTC. Translating gives CASRMGGAAYEQYF.

CDR3 protein: CAISPAGVGNEQYF. The DNA for the CDR3 is TGTGCCATCAGCCCAGCGGGAGTAGGTAACGAGCAGTACTTC. V is TRBV10-3 and J is TRBJ2-7; TRBD2 aligns across 8 bases. In germline, CDR1 is ENHRY, CDR2 SYGVKD. This CDR3 comprises 14 residues. Trimming cost V 6 bases and J 5 bases; bases outside gene matches: 9.

The chain carries TRBV27 and TRBJ1-1; 7 bases fit TRBD1. Per the germline V gene, CDR1 is MNHEY and CDR2 is SMNVEV (reference sequence). V lost 8 bases, J lost 1 base, and 7 bases stayed unmatched. The length of the CDR3 is 14 residues. The CDR3 bases are TGTGCCAGCGGATCGGGACAGCCGAACACTGAAGCTTTCTTT. This encodes CASGSGQPNTEAFF.

The chain recombines TRBV4-3 with TRBJ2-7, with 7 bases that match TRBD2. The CDR3 sequence is 17 residues long. Germline trimming cut 1 base from V and 0 bases from J; bases unmatched to any gene: 9. The V gene's germline CDR1 is LGHNA and CDR2 YSLEER. The CDR3 is CASSQVFSGTTSYEQYF. The CDR3 DNA is TGCGCCAGCAGCCAAGTTTTCAGCGGGACGACCTCCTACGAGCAGTACTTC.

The chain carries TRBV28 and TRBJ1-2; 8 bases map to TRBD1. Trimming removed 11 bases from V and 8 bases from J; junction bases left unmatched: 10. The germline V gene encodes CDR1 MDHEN and CDR2 SYDVKM. This CDR3 comprises 12 residues. CDR3 nucleotide sequence: TGTGCCTCGGAGCGGACAGGGCAAGGCTACACCTTC. Translating it yields CASERTGQGYTF.

This clone was counted only a few times. The gene calls are TRBV4-3 and TRBJ2-4, with D possibly matching TRBD2 (5 bases). This CDR3 has 15 residues. Looked up from germline, CDR1 is LGHNA and CDR2 is YSLEER. V gave up 0 bases and J gave up 8 bases, with 14 bases separating them. This chain's CDR3 is CASSQDLRGLDIQYF. CDR3 nucleotide sequence: TGCGCCAGCAGCCAAGATCTTCGGGGTTTGGACATTCAGTACTTC.

The chain is built from TRBV25-1 and TRBJ2-1, with 9 bases aligning to TRBD2. V dropped 5 bases and J dropped 8; count of bases not matched to a gene: 7. Germline V CDR1 and CDR2: MGHDK, SYGVNS. There are 14 residues in the CDR3. CDR3 residues: CASSRSGSIDEQFF. DNA for the CDR3: TGTGCCAGCAGTCGTAGCGGGAGTATCGATGAGCAGTTCTTC. The full variable domain, with the rest looked up from reference TRBV25-1 and TRBJ2-1, is EADIYQTPRYLVIGTGKKITLECSQTMGHDKMYWYQQDPGMELHLIHYSYGVNSTEKGDLSSESTVSRIRTEHFPLTLESARPSHTSQYLCASSRSGSIDEQFFGPGTRLTVL.

This clone appeared once. V and J are TRBV4-1 and TRBJ2-1; 7 bases agree with TRBD2. CDR1 MGHRA and CDR2 YSYEKL come from the germline V gene. This CDR3 is 14 amino acids long. Trimming took 1 base from V and 9 from J; bases not matched to a gene: 6. CDR3 region: CASSQASGGGEQFF. CDR3 bases: TGCGCCAGCAGCCAAGCTAGCGGTGGGGGTGAGCAGTTCTTC.

CDR3 sequence reads: CASRLAGGDEQFF. The CDR3 DNA follows: TGTGCCAGCCGGCTAGCGGGAGGGGATGAGCAGTTCTTC. The V gene is TRBV28, the J gene TRBJ2-1; 12 bases map to TRBD2. Germline V gene lookup returns CDR1 MDHEN and CDR2 SYDVKM. After removal of 8 bases from V and 8 bases from J, the junction contained 4 bases not matched to a gene. The CDR3 sequence is 13 residues long.

This clone has more than one count but fewer than ten. V gene TRBV4-2 combines with J gene TRBJ2-3; 7 bases align to TRBD1. The CDR3 loop spans 16 amino acids. Germline loops: CDR1 LGHNA, CDR2 YNFKEQ. V lost 0 bases and J lost 4; bases outside the gene matches: 7. CDR3 residues: CASSQDTQGDADTQYF. The CDR3, as DNA: TGTGCCAGCAGCCAAGATACCCAGGGGGACGCAGATACGCAGTATTTT.

This clone came up a few times. This chain links TRBV7-2 with TRBJ2-5, with 9 bases lining up with TRBD1. This CDR3 is built from 15 residues. Unmatched junction bases numbered 4, after V lost 0 bases and J lost 5 bases. Germline-derived CDR1 and CDR2 are SGHTA and FQGNSA. CDR3 bases: TGTGCCAGCAGCTTAGCCCCACAGGGGGCCGAGACCCAGTACTTC. As protein: CASSLAPQGAETQYF.

CDR3 DNA sequence: TGTGCCAGCAGCTTCCAACAGGGGCCCTACGAGCAGTACTTC. This encodes CASSFQQGPYEQYF. The V gene is TRBV7-2, the J gene TRBJ2-7; TRBD1 aligns across 7 bases. With V trimmed by 3 bases and J by 2 bases, 4 bases remained unmatched. There are 14 residues in the CDR3. The germline gives CDR1 SGHTA, CDR2 FQGNSA.

This clone was detected many times. The chain links TRBV27 to TRBJ2-2, with 8 nucleotides matching TRBD2. Losses at the gene ends were 4 bases for V and 6 bases for J; bases not matched to a gene: 4. The CDR3 is 14 residues long. Germline V gene data show CDR1 as MNHEY and CDR2 as SMNVEV (reference sequence). The CDR3 DNA is TGTGCCAGCAGTTACGGGAGGGCCTCCGGGGAGCTGTTTTTT. As protein: CASSYGRASGELFF.